The clone carrying this T cell receptor (beta chain) was seen many times. Its target is unknown. V trimming: 0 bases; J trimming: 0 bases; junction bases outside the gene matches: 1. This CDR3 contains 15 residues. Germline V gene data show CDR1 as SEHNR and CDR2 as FQNEAQ (reference sequence). Amplified regions were TCR beta CDR3 sequences from RNA transcripts. A set of HTBI primers served as the primers for a first-round RT-PCR of the TCR CDR3. TCRdb reprocessed the multiplex PCR reads with MiXCR, giving one entry per CDR3 protein. Found here are 550,000 to 800,000 distinct CDR3 sequences, around 17% of them singletons; the top ten hold over 7.5%. The record originates from a study of T cells in Graves' hyperthyroidism and ophthalmopathy. Stable Graves' hyperthyroidism meant no ophthalmopathy progression within 18 months. Diagnosis of hyperthyroidism was new in patients aged 18 to 65, and its duration was under 2 months.

General study findings and limits: Ophthalmopathy was separated from stable hyperthyroidism by a 13 V-J model. Blood held most thyroid clonotypes expanded above 0.001 frequency.

The gene calls are TRBV7-9 and TRBJ1-2, with 7 positions matching TRBD1. The sequenced sample was blood. The origin of this receptor is a man between 18 and 35 years old with Graves' hyperthyroidism. The CDR3 sequence is CASSLATGANYGYTF. CDR3 coding DNA: TGTGCCAGCAGCTTAGCTACAGGGGCTAACTATGGCTACACCTTC.